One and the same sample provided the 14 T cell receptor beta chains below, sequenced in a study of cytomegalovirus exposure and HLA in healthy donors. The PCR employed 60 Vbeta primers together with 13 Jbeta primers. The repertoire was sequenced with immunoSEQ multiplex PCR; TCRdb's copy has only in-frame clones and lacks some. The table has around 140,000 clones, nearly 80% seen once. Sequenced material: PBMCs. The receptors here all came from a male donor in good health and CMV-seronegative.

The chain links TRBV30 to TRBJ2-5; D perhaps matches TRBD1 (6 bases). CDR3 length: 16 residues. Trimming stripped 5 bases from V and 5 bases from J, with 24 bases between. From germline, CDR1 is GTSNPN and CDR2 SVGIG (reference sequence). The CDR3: CAWARGEGGSEETQYF. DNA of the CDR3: TGTGCCTGGGCTAGGGGAGAAGGGGGAAGTGAGGAGACCCAGTACTTC.

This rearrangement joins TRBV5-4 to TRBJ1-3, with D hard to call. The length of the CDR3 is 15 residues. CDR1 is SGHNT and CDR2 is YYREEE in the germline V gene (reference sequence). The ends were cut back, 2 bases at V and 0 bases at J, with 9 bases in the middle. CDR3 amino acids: CASSFAGLSGNTIYF. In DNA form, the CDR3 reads TGTGCCAGCAGCTTTGCTGGACTCTCTGGAAACACCATATATTTT. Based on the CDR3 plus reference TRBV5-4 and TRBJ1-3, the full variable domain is ETGVTQSPTHLIKTRGQQVTLRCSSQSGHNTVSWYQQALGQGPQFIFQYYREEENGRGNFPPRFSGLQFPNYSSELNVNALELDDSALYLCASSFAGLSGNTIYFGEGSWLTVV.

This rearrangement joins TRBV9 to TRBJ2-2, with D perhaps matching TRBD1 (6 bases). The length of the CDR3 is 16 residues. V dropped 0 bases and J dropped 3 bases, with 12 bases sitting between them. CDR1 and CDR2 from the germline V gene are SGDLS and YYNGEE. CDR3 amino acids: CASSVDQGHYTGELFF. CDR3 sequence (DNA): TGTGCCAGCAGCGTAGATCAGGGACACTACACCGGGGAGCTGTTTTTT.

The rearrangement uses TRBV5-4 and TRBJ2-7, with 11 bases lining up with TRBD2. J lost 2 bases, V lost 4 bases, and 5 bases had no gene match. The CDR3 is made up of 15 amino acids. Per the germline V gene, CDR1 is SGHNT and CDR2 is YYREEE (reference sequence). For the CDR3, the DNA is TGTGCCAGCAGCCACGGGACTAGCGGCACCTACGAGCAGTACTTC. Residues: CASSHGTSGTYEQYF.

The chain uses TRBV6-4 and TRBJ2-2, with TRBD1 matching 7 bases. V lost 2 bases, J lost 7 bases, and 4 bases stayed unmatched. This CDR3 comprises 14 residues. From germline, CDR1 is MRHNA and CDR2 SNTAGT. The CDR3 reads CASSDRQGDGELFF. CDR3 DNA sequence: TGTGCCAGCAGTGACAGACAGGGAGACGGGGAGCTGTTTTTT.

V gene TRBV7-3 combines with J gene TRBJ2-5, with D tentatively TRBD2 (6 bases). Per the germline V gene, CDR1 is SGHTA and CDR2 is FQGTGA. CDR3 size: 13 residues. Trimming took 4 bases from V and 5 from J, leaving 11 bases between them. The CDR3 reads CASSSSRGETQYF. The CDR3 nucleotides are TGTGCCAGCAGCTCCTCCCGGGGGGAGACCCAGTACTTC.

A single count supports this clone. The CDR3 region is CSVEEGQREKLFF. The CDR3 DNA reads as TGCAGCGTTGAAGAAGGACAACGGGAAAAACTGTTTTTT. The chain is built from TRBV29-1 and TRBJ1-4, with D possibly being TRBD1 (5 bases). This CDR3 has 13 amino acids. Trimming shortened V by 0 bases and J by 8 bases, and 10 bases separated the two germline ends. The germline CDR1 and CDR2 sequences are SQVTM and ANQGSEA. Full variable domain (outside the CDR3, taken from reference TRBV29-1 and TRBJ1-4): SAVISQKPSRDICQRGTSLTIQCQVDSQVTMMFWYRQQPGQSLTLIATANQGSEATYESGFVIDKFPISRPNLTFSTLTVSNMSPEDSSIYLCSVEEGQREKLFFGSGTQLSVL.

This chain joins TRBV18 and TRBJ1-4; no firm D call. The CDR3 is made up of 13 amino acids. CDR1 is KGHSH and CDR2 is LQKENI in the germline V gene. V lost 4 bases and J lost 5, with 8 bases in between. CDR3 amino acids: CASSRTRNEKLFF. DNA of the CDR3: TGTGCCAGCTCACGCACGCGAAATGAAAAACTGTTTTTT.

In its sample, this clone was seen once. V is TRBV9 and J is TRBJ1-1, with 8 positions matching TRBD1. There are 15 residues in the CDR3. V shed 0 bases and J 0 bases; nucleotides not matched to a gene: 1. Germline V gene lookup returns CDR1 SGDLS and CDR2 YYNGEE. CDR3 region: CASSVVDRVNTEAFF. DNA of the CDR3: TGTGCCAGCAGCGTAGTGGACAGGGTGAACACTGAAGCTTTCTTT.

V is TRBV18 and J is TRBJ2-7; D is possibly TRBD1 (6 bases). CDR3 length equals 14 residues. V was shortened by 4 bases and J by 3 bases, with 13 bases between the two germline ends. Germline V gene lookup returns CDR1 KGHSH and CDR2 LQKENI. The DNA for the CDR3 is TGTGCCAGCTCACGTGCCCAGGGGAGCTACGAGCAGTACTTC. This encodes CASSRAQGSYEQYF.

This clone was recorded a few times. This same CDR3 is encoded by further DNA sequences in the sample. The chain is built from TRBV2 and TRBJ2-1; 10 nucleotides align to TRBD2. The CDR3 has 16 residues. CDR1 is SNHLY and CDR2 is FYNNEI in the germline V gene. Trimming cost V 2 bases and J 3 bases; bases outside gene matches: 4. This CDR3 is CASSESSGGFYNEQFF. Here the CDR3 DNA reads TGTGCCAGCAGTGAAAGTAGCGGGGGGTTCTACAATGAGCAGTTCTTC.

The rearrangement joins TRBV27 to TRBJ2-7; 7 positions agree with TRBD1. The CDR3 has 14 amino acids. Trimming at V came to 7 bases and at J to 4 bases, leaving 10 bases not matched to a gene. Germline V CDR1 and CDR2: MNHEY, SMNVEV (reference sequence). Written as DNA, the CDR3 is TGTGCCAGCAACCCAGGGACAGCAAGATACGAGCAGTACTTC. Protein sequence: CASNPGTARYEQYF.

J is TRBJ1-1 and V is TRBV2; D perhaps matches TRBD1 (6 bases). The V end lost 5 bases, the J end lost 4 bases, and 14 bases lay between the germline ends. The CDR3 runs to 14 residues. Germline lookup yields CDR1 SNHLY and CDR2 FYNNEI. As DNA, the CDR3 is TGTGCCAGCAGTTCTCAGGGGCGCACCACTGAAGCTTTCTTT. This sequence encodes CASSSQGRTTEAFF.

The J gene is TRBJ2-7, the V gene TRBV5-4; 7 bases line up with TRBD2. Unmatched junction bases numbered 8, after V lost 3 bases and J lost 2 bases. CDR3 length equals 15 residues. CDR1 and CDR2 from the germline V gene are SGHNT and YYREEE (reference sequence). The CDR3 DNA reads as TGTGCCAGCAGCTCCCGGGGGGTTACTACCTACGAGCAGTACTTC. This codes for CASSSRGVTTYEQYF.